Below, 18 T cell receptor beta chains from the same sample are listed, as sequenced in a study of human T cells and chemical hapten exposure. Time point meaning: pre-sensitization, week 0. This sample's treatment: therapeutic diphenylcyclopropenone sensitization with weekly scalp DPC. One entry per CDR3 protein, called by TCRdb with MiXCR from the RACE reads. The sample lists tens of thousands of distinct CDR3 sequences; more than 8% were seen once. The input for sequencing was whole blood, taken in connection with sensitization to the hapten diphenylcyclopropenone (DPC). These receptors were taken from a man in his forties with alopecia areata. Some clones in this sample may be carry-over from other donors' samples.

The chain carries TRBV3-1 and TRBJ1-1, with D possibly matching TRBD1 (6 bases). V lost 4 bases and J 5 bases, leaving 17 bases between the germline ends. Germline loops: CDR1 LGHDT, CDR2 YNNKEL (reference sequence). The CDR3 has 15 amino acids. DNA for the CDR3: TGTGCCAGCAGCCGAGGCGGCACAGGGTTTACTGAAGCTTTCTTT. Protein sequence: CASSRGGTGFTEAFF.

The gene calls are TRBV18 and TRBJ2-1; tentatively, D is TRBD1 (5 bases). Per the germline V gene, CDR1 is KGHSH and CDR2 is LQKENI. The CDR3 sequence is 15 residues long. V was cut by 1 base and J by 2 bases, with 9 bases left in between. In nucleotides, the CDR3 is TGTGCCAGCTCACCACAGGGGTGGGCCTACAATGAGCAGTTCTTC. Encoded protein: CASSPQGWAYNEQFF.

The sample holds many counts of this clonotype. This chain joins TRBV19 and TRBJ2-7, with D perhaps matching TRBD2 (6 bases). V was shortened by 5 bases and J by 3 bases, with 14 bases between the two germline ends. CDR1 and CDR2 (germline): LNHDA, SQIVND (reference sequence). The CDR3 is 14 residues long. For the CDR3, the DNA is TGTGCCAGTAGTTCCCTGGGGGGATTCTACGAGCAGTACTTC. This gives the protein CASSSLGGFYEQYF. Supplemented by reference TRBV19 and TRBJ2-7, the full variable domain reads DGGITQSPKYLFRKEGQNVTLSCEQNLNHDAMYWYRQDPGQGLRLIYYSQIVNDFQKGDIAEGYSVSREKKESFPLTVTSAQKNPTAFYLCASSSLGGFYEQYFGPGTRLTVT.

The sample holds a few counts of this clonotype. V gene TRBV5-7 combines with J gene TRBJ2-3, with D perhaps being TRBD1 or TRBD2 (5 bases each). TRBV5-7 carries the ORF label, with uncertain function. This CDR3 has 17 residues. Between the trimmed V and J ends, which lost 3 bases and 3 bases, there was a span of 20 bases. This CDR3 is CASSSGSGRRRTDTQYF. DNA for the CDR3: TGTGCCAGCAGCTCCGGATCGGGACGGAGGAGGACAGATACGCAGTATTTT.

Ten or more counts support this clonotype. The chain combines TRBV7-9 with TRBJ2-3; TRBD2 matches 10 bases. The CDR3 sequence is 15 residues long. Germline CDR1 SEHNR, CDR2 FQNEAQ (reference sequence). Trimming removed 6 bases from V and 3 bases from J; junction bases left unmatched: 6. In nucleotides, the CDR3 is TGTGCCAGCAGACATGGACTAGCGGAGACAGATACGCAGTATTTT. It specifies CASRHGLAETDTQYF.

The table lists this clonotype with a few counts. V and J are TRBV12-3 or TRBV12-4 and TRBJ2-7; D remains ambiguous. The V end lost 6 bases, the J end lost 7 bases, and 10 bases lay between the germline ends. CDR3 length equals 11 residues. The CDR3 loop reads CASSPLEEQYF. The CDR3 DNA follows: TGTGCCAGCAGCCCCCTTGAGGAGCAGTACTTC.

This clonotype was observed at least ten times. The rearrangement uses TRBV21-1 and TRBJ2-7; TRBD2, the D gene given by the table, was not confirmed from the DNA. TRBV21-1 is labeled a pseudogene. There are 16 residues in the CDR3. The CDR3 region is CASSKVEPSGPYEQYF. The CDR3 bases are TGTGCCAGCAGCAAAGTCGAACCTAGCGGACCATACGAGCAGTACTTC.

The sample holds many counts of this clonotype. The genes are TRBV2 and TRBJ2-5, with TRBD2 matching over 8 bases. CDR3 size: 13 residues. Germline lookup yields CDR1 SNHLY and CDR2 FYNNEI. CDR3 in amino acids: CALAGTRKETQYF. The CDR3, as DNA: TGTGCTCTCGCCGGGACTAGGAAAGAGACCCAGTACTTC.

This clonotype was recorded many times. The chain uses TRBV5-1 and TRBJ1-4, with D maybe TRBD1 (6 bases). The V and J ends lost 0 bases and 8 bases respectively, with 17 bases between them. This CDR3 has 16 residues. Germline assignment: CDR1 SGHRS and CDR2 YFSETQ. The CDR3 protein is CASSLGPDRRDEKLFF. DNA for the CDR3: TGCGCCAGCAGCTTGGGACCCGACAGGAGGGACGAAAAACTGTTTTTT.

The V gene is TRBV18, the J gene TRBJ2-7; 12 bases agree with TRBD1. From germline, CDR1 is KGHSH and CDR2 LQKENI. The CDR3 sequence is 16 residues long. J lost 5 bases, V lost 1 base, and 6 bases had no gene match. The CDR3 sequence: CASSPLGGQGADEQYF. The CDR3 DNA follows: TGTGCCAGCTCACCACTTGGGGGACAGGGGGCTGACGAGCAGTACTTC.

This clonotype was recorded at least ten times. J is TRBJ2-1 and V is TRBV6-5, with 8 nucleotides matching TRBD2. V was pared by 6 bases and J by 10 bases, with 8 bases of the junction left unmatched. The CDR3 consists of 13 residues. In germline, CDR1 is MNHEY, CDR2 SVGAGI. The CDR3 reads CASRGLREGEQFF. The CDR3 DNA reads as TGTGCCAGCAGGGGGCTTCGGGAGGGCGAGCAGTTCTTC.

This clonotype was detected many times. The chain carries TRBV5-4 and TRBJ2-2; the match to TRBD2 covers 11 bases. With 5 bases clipped from V and 0 bases from J, the junction kept 3 bases outside the gene matches. This CDR3 has 16 amino acids. Germline V gene sequence: CDR1 SGHNT, CDR2 YYREEE (reference sequence). Written as DNA, the CDR3 is TGTGCCAGCAGGGCGGGACTAGCGGCGAACACCGGGGAGCTGTTTTTT. This translates into CASRAGLAANTGELFF.

This clonotype has just a few counts. The chain recombines TRBV7-2 with TRBJ2-2; D assignment may be TRBD1 or TRBD2 (5 bases each). Trimming removed 2 bases at V and 11 bases at J, with 18 bases between. The CDR3 sequence is 15 residues long. Germline lookup yields CDR1 SGHTA and CDR2 FQGNSA. The CDR3 DNA sequence: TGTGCCAGCAGCTTAAACCGGGACCGGAGCCCAGAGCTGTTTTTT. Translation gives CASSLNRDRSPELFF.

This clonotype has ten or more counts. This sequence joins TRBV10-3 and TRBJ2-7; no reliable D call. The CDR3 totals 12 residues. V lost 2 bases and J lost 2, with 4 bases in between. Germline V lookup: CDR1 ENHRY, CDR2 SYGVKD. The CDR3 DNA is TGTGCCATCAGTGAGGCAGCCTACGAGCAGTACTTC. Translating it yields CAISEAAYEQYF.

The gene calls are TRBV7-2 and TRBJ2-1; the D is unclear. CDR3 size: 11 residues. Trimming cost V 2 bases and J 7 bases, with 3 bases left between them. Germline CDR1 reads SGHTA; CDR2 reads FQGNSA. The CDR3 here is CASSLWNEQFF. DNA for the CDR3: TGTGCCAGCAGCTTATGGAATGAGCAGTTCTTC.

The CDR3 region is CSARGSTGSYEQYF. The CDR3 nucleotides read TGCAGTGCTAGAGGGTCGACAGGGTCCTACGAGCAGTACTTC. The chain uses TRBV20-1 and TRBJ2-7, with TRBD1 matching 7 bases. Germline loops: CDR1 DFQATT, CDR2 SNEGSKA (reference sequence). This CDR3 has 14 amino acids. Trimming cost V 1 base and J 1 base; bases outside gene matches: 4.

This clonotype was recorded at least ten times. The chain couples TRBV20-1 to TRBJ2-5; 9 nucleotides line up with TRBD2. Germline values: CDR1 DFQATT, CDR2 SNEGSKA (reference sequence). CDR3 length equals 15 residues. V was pared by 2 bases and J by 9 bases, with 13 bases of the junction left unmatched. CDR3 region: CSARSQTSGSRSQYF. The DNA of the CDR3 is TGCAGTGCTAGATCCCAGACTAGCGGTTCGCGGTCCCAGTACTTC.

This clonotype was counted many times. The chain joins TRBV13 to TRBJ1-1; the match to TRBD1 covers 9 bases. The CDR3 runs 15 residues. The V gene's germline CDR1 is PRHDT and CDR2 FYEKMQ (reference sequence). Trimming removed 5 bases from V and 3 bases from J; junction bases left unmatched: 7. In DNA form, the CDR3 reads TGTGCCAGCAGCGCCAGCACAGGGGGCTACACTGAAGCTTTCTTT. Translating gives CASSASTGGYTEAFF.